This is a list of T cell receptor beta chains from one sample in a study of blood T cells in healthy people across ages. MiXCR, applied by TCRdb to the 5' RACE reads, yields one record per CDR3 protein. The sample comprises roughly 680,000 distinct CDR3 sequences, more than 40% of which are singletons, and under 35% rests with the top ten. The sequenced sample was blood. These receptors all stem from a woman aged 60 to 75 in good health. Both conserved end residues are part of each CDR3. Fields, in order: J gene, V gene, clone size, D gene, CDR3 protein, CDR3 DNA. A D gene is named only where the DNA matches it firmly. The listing skips clone size in some rows; elsewhere it reads once, few, many or a size class.

>TRBJ2-5|TRBV12-3/TRBV12-4|.|TRBD2
CASSFWGGSPGETQYF
TGTGCCAGCAGTTTTTGGGGGGGATCCCCGGGAGAGACCCAGTACTTC
>TRBJ2-7|TRBV7-9|.|TRBD2
CASSLFERGTYEQYF
TGTGCCAGCAGCTTATTCGAGCGGGGTACCTACGAGCAGTACTTC
>TRBJ2-3|TRBV12-3/TRBV12-4|.|.
CASSLMGATDTQYF
TGTGCCAGCAGTTTAATGGGGGCCACAGATACGCAGTATTTT
>TRBJ2-5|TRBV12-3/TRBV12-4|.|.
CASRPDDTGTQYF
TGTGCCAGCAGACCCGATGACACCGGGACCCAGTACTTC
>TRBJ2-5|TRBV20-1|few|.
CSAYTQSGARETQYF
TGCAGTGCCTACACCCAGTCGGGGGCTCGAGAGACCCAGTACTTC
>TRBJ2-4|TRBV9|few|TRBD1
CASEARGLNIQYF
TGTGCCAGCGAGGCCAGGGGGCTCAACATTCAGTACTTC
>TRBJ2-1|TRBV20-1|once|.
CSARQARLNDSEQFF
TGCAGTGCTAGACAAGCCAGACTCAACGACAGTGAGCAGTTCTTC
>TRBJ2-7|TRBV5-1|.|.
CASSQGSRSYNEQYF
TGCGCCAGCAGCCAGGGTTCTCGCTCCTACAATGAGCAGTACTTC
>TRBJ2-1|TRBV6-1|.|TRBD2
CASNEREFSNEQFF
TGTGCCAGCAATGAGCGGGAGTTTAGCAATGAGCAGTTCTTC
>TRBJ2-7|TRBV2|few|.
CASSVTVGSYEQYF
TGTGCCAGCAGTGTTACAGTTGGTTCCTACGAGCAGTACTTC
>TRBJ2-3|TRBV20-1|.|.
CSASRFGGAKTDTQYF
TGCAGTGCTAGTAGGTTCGGGGGCGCGAAGACAGATACGCAGTATTTT
>TRBJ2-7|TRBV27|few|TRBD2
CASSLWGGSYEQYF
TGTGCCAGCAGTTTATGGGGGGGCTCCTACGAGCAGTACTTC
>TRBJ1-3|TRBV18|.|.
CASSARSDSGNTIYF
TGTGCCAGCTCAGCGAGAAGCGACTCTGGAAACACCATATATTTT
>TRBJ2-7|TRBV12-3/TRBV12-4|.|.
CASSLSPFSYEQYF
TGTGCCAGCAGTTTGTCTCCGTTTTCTTACGAGCAGTACTTC
>TRBJ2-1|TRBV7-2|.|.
CASSDPYNEQFF
TGTGCCAGCAGTGATCCCTACAATGAGCAGTTCTTC
>TRBJ2-7|TRBV6-2/TRBV6-3|.|TRBD2
CASSPHGGAGDNEQYF
TGTGCCAGCAGCCCTCACGGGGGAGCGGGGGACAATGAGCAGTACTTC
>TRBJ2-5|TRBV20-1|.|TRBD2
CSARNSGRAGETQYF
TGCAGTGCTAGAAATAGCGGGAGGGCCGGAGAGACCCAGTACTTC
>TRBJ2-7|TRBV5-1|many|.
CASSLGVGSYEQYF
TGCGCCAGCAGCTTGGGAGTGGGGTCCTACGAGCAGTACTTC
>TRBJ1-1|TRBV7-2|.|.
CASSLEGGLSQREAFF
TGTGCCAGCAGCTTAGAAGGGGGACTCAGCCAGCGTGAGGCTTTCTTT
>TRBJ2-1|TRBV5-1|.|TRBD2
CTSSLGGSTYNEQFF
TGCACCAGCAGCTTGGGCGGGAGTACCTACAATGAGCAGTTCTTC
>TRBJ2-7|TRBV6-5|.|.
CASSFTRYSYEQYF
TGTGCCAGCAGTTTTACACGGTACAGCTACGAGCAGTACTTC
>TRBJ2-1|TRBV12-3/TRBV12-4|.|.
CASSYGPSNEQFF
TGTGCCAGCAGCTACGGGCCTTCGAATGAGCAGTTCTTC
>TRBJ1-2|TRBV3-1|few|.
CASSHQGSYGYTF
TGTGCCAGCAGCCATCAGGGTTCCTATGGCTACACCTTC
>TRBJ2-5|TRBV12-5|once|.
CAPGLPYQETQYF
TGTGCCCCAGGGCTACCGTACCAAGAGACCCAGTACTTC
>TRBJ1-5|TRBV6-2/TRBV6-3|.|.
CASSTLPPSNQPQHF
TGTGCCAGCAGTACCCTTCCGCCCAGTAATCAGCCCCAGCATTTT
>TRBJ2-1|TRBV7-2|.|TRBD2
CASSPGPGLAGVVSYNEQFF
TGTGCCAGCAGCCCGGGACCGGGACTAGCGGGAGTGGTATCCTACAATGAGCAGTTCTTC